This entry describes one T cell receptor beta chain. These data are taken from a study of blood T cell repertoires in COVID-19. Turning to the study itself: Sites across the United States, Italy and Spain contributed samples from acute and convalescent COVID-19.

V lost 1 base and J lost 9, with 10 bases in between. Germline-derived CDR1 and CDR2 are LGHDT and YNNKEL (reference sequence). The CDR3 covers 13 residues. As handled by the study authors: Amplification from reference gene primers served as the basis for estimated nucleated cell counts. TCRdb's copy holds only in-frame clones and misses some; the assay was immunoSEQ multiplex PCR. The V and J calls and clone size are taken from that table; D and trimming were inferred from the DNA. Of fewer than 300,000 clones in the sample, more than 65% are singletons; the top ten hold approximately 15%. The TCR originated in a person aged 65 to 85 with COVID-19, enrolled during active disease. This chain links TRBV3-1 (or the pseudogene TRBV3-2) with TRBJ2-1, with unresolved D. The specimen sequenced was peripheral blood. The CDR3 sequence: CASSQVPESEQFF. In nucleotides, the CDR3 is TGTGCCAGCAGCCAAGTGCCCGAGTCTGAGCAGTTCTTC.